The clone carrying this T cell receptor (beta chain) appeared once. This sample was included in a study of T cell repertoires in cytomegalovirus infection. TCRdb fed the reads into MiXCR, producing one record per CDR3 protein. The data show 680,000 or so distinct CDR3 sequences, roughly a third seen once. This TCR was recovered from a human donor in good health (CMV status not recorded). Some clones in this sample may be carry-over from other donors' samples. The sample was PBMCs.

The CDR3 here is CASSVGGAINEKLFF. Written as DNA, the CDR3 is TGTGCCAGCAGCGTAGGGGGGGCGATTAATGAAAAACTGTTTTTT. The chain links TRBV9 to TRBJ1-4, with D possibly matching TRBD1 (6 bases). Trimming removed 0 bases from V and 4 bases from J, with 10 bases in between. The CDR3 runs to 15 residues. CDR1 SGDLS and CDR2 YYNGEE come from the germline V gene.